One and the same sample provided the 5 T cell receptor beta chains below, sequenced in a study of T cell responses to AZD1222 COVID-19 vaccine. The data were produced by immunoSEQ multiplex PCR, yet TCRdb's version contains in-frame clones alone and is incomplete. The data contain some 150,000 clones, approximately 90% of them singletons. The sequenced sample was peripheral blood, obtained after recovery from COVID-19. The receptors were gathered from an adult who had recovered from COVID-19.

The rearrangement uses TRBV10-2 and TRBJ2-1; either TRBD1 or TRBD2 may supply D (5 bases each). Germline CDR1 WSHSY, CDR2 SAAADI. This CDR3 has 15 residues. V dropped 2 bases and J dropped 4 bases, with 12 bases sitting between them. The CDR3 region has the DNA TGCGCCAGCAGTGAGACCGGGACCCTGTACAATGAGCAGTTCTTC. This translates into CASSETGTLYNEQFF.

CDR3 sequence (DNA): TGTGCCAGCAGCGCGACAGGGGTAGGCTACACCTTC. It specifies CASSATGVGYTF. The chain uses TRBV9 and TRBJ1-2; TRBD1 aligns across 8 bases. The CDR3 covers 12 residues. Germline CDR1 reads SGDLS; CDR2 reads YYNGEE. The trim removed 3 bases at V and 8 bases at J, leaving 3 bases unmatched.

This clone was seen just once. The CDR3 loop is CASSIAGASASSNGYTF. In nucleotides, the CDR3 is TGTGCCAGTAGTATAGCCGGAGCAAGCGCCTCTTCGAATGGCTACACCTTC. This chain links TRBV19 with TRBJ1-2, with D unresolved. V lost 1 base to trimming and J lost 6 bases, with 21 bases between them. The CDR3 length is 17 residues. Germline CDR1 and CDR2: LNHDA and SQIVND (reference sequence).

The chain is built from TRBV5-1 and TRBJ2-6; D remains unclear. CDR1 and CDR2 (germline): SGHRS, YFSETQ. This CDR3 contains 14 residues. V lost 4 bases and J 0 bases, leaving 5 bases between the germline ends. This CDR3 reads CASSPSSGANVLTF. The CDR3 coding sequence is TGCGCCAGCAGCCCCTCCTCTGGGGCCAACGTCCTGACTTTC.

This clone turned up a few times. V usage is TRBV7-2 and J usage is TRBJ1-1; the D is unclear. CDR1 and CDR2 from the germline V gene are SGHTA and FQGNSA. Trimming left V 4 bases short and J 2 bases short, with 14 bases between. The CDR3 spans 15 residues. CDR3 nucleotide sequence: TGTGCCAGCAGCTGGGAGTTTGGACGAAACACTGAAGCTTTCTTT. Encoded protein: CASSWEFGRNTEAFF.